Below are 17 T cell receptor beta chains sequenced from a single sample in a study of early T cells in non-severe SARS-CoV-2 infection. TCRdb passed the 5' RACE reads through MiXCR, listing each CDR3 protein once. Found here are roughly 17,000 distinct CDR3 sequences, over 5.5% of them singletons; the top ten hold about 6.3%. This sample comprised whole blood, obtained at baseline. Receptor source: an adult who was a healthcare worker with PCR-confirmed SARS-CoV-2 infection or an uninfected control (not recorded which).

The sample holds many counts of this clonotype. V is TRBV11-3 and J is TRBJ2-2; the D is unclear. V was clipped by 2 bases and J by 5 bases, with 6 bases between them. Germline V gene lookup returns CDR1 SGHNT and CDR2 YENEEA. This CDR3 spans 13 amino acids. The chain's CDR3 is CASSLRRTGELFF. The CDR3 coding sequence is TGTGCCAGCAGCTTAAGAAGAACCGGGGAGCTGTTTTTT.

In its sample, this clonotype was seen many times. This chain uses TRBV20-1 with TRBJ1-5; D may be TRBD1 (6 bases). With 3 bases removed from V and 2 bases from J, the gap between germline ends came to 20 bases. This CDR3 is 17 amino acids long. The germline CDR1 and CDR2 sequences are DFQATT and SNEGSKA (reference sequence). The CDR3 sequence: CSASNTAGGGGNQPQHF. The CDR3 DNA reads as TGCAGTGCTAGCAACACCGCCGGAGGGGGTGGCAATCAGCCCCAGCATTTT.

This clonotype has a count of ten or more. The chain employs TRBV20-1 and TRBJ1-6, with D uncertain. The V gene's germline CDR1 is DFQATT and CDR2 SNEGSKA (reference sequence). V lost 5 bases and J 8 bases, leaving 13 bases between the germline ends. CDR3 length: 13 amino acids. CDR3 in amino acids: CSAQTKADSPLHF. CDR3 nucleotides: TGCAGTGCTCAAACTAAGGCAGATTCACCCCTCCACTTT.

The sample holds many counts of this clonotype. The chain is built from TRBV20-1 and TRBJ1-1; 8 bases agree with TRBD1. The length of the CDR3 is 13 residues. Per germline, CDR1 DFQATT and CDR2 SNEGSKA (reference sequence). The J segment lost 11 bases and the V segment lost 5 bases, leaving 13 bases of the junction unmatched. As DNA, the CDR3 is TGCAGTGCTGGGGGACAGGCTAACTTGGTGGCTTTCTTT. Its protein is CSAGGQANLVAFF.

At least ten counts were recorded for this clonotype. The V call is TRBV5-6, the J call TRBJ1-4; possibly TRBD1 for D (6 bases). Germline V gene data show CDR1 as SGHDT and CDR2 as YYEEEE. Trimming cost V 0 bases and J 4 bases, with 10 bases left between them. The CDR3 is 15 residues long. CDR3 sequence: CASSLGRTDNEKLFF. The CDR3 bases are TGTGCCAGCAGCTTGGGTAGGACAGATAATGAAAAACTGTTTTTT.

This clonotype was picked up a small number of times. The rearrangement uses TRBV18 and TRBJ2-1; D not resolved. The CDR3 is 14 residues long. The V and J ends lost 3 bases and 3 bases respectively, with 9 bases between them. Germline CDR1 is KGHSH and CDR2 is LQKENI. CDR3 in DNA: TGTGCCAGCTCACCTGCCACCAACTACAATGAGCAGTTCTTC. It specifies CASSPATNYNEQFF.

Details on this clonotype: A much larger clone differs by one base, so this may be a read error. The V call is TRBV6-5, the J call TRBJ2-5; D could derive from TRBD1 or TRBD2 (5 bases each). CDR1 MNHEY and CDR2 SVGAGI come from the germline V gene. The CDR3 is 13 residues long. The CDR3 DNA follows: TGTGTCAGCAGTTACTTGGGGGAAGAGACCCAGTACTTC. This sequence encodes CVSSYLGEETQYF.

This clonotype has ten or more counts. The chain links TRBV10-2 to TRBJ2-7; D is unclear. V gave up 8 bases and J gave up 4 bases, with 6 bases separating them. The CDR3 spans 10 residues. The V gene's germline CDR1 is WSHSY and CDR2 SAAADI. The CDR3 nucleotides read TGCGCCAGCGGTCTTTACGAGCAGTACTTC. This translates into CASGLYEQYF.

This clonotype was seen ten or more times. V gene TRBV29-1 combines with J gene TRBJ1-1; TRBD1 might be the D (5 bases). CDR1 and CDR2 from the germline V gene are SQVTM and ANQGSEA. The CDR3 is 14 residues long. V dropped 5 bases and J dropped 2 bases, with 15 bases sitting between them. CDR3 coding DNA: TGCAGCGTTCCTACGGGGGGGTTAAACACTGAAGCTTTCTTT. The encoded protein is CSVPTGGLNTEAFF.

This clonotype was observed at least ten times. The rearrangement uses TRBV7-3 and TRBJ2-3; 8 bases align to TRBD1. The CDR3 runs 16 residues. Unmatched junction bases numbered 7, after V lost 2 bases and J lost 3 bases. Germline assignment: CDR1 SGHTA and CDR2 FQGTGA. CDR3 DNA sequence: TGTGCCAGCAGCTTACAGGGGGCCCAAGGGACAGATACGCAGTATTTT. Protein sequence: CASSLQGAQGTDTQYF. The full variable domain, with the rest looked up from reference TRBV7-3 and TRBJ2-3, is GAGVSQTPSNKVTEKGKYVELRCDPISGHTALYWYRQSLGQGPEFLIYFQGTGAADDSGLPNDRFFAVRPEGSVSTLKIQRTERGDSAVYLCASSLQGAQGTDTQYFGPGTRLTVL.

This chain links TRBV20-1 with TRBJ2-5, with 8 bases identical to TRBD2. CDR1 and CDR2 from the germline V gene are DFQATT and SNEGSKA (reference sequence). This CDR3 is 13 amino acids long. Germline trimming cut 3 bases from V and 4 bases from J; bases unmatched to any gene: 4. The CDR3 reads CSASGGAAETQYF. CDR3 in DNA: TGCAGTGCTAGCGGGGGGGCCGCAGAGACCCAGTACTTC.

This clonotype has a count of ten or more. The CDR3 region is CASTLALNTEAFF. In DNA, the CDR3 is TGTGCCAGCACCTTAGCTCTGAACACTGAAGCTTTCTTT. The genes are TRBV12-3 or TRBV12-4 and TRBJ1-1; D is unresolved. The germline V and J ends were trimmed by 7 bases and 0 bases, with 9 bases remaining between them. CDR3 length: 13 amino acids.

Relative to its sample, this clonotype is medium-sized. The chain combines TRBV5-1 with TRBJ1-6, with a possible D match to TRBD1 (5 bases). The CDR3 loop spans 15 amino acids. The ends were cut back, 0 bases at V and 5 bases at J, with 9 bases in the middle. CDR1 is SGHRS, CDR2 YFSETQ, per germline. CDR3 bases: TGCGCCAGCAGCTTGGAAGGACACCATAATTCACCCCTCCACTTT. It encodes CASSLEGHHNSPLHF.

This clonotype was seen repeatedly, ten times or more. The DNA for the CDR3 is TGCAGCGTTGCCCTCCTCCAGCCCCAGCATTTT. Encoded protein: CSVALLQPQHF. This chain links TRBV29-1 with TRBJ1-5; unclear D gene. Trimming took off 4 bases at V and 7 bases at J, with 8 bases between the two ends. Germline CDR1 and CDR2: SQVTM and ANQGSEA. This CDR3 region has 11 residues.

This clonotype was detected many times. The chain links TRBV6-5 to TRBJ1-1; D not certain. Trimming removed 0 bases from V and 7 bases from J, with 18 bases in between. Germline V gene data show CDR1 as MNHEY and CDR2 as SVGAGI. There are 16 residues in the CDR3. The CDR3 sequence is CASSYSGGIVMGEAFF. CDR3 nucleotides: TGTGCCAGCAGTTACTCAGGCGGGATAGTGATGGGTGAAGCTTTCTTT.

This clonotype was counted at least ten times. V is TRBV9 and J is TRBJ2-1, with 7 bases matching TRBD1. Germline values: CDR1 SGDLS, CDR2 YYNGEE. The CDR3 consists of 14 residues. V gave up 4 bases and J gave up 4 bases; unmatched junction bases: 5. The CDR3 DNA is TGTGCCAGCAGCATCGGGACAGTATACAATGAGCAGTTCTTC. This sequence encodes CASSIGTVYNEQFF.

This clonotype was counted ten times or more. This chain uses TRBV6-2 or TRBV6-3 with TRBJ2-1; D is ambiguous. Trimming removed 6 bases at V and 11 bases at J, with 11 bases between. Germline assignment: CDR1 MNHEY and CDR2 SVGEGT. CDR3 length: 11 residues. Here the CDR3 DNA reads TGTGCCAGCAGGTCTACTGTCAAGCAGTTCTTC. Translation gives CASRSTVKQFF.